The text below deals with one TCR beta chain. Antigen unknown. TCRdb recomputed calls from the reads with MiXCR, one row per CDR3 protein. The sample holds fewer than 200,000 distinct CDR3 sequences, approximately 15% seen once. This sample is part of a study of T cell repertoires in cytomegalovirus infection. Study-level background: Public TCR beta signatures marked donors with CMV infection and the matching HLA.

Study-level points and caveats: Clonotype analysis showed dominance of the ex vivo response by HLA-C-restricted CMV-specific TCR beta clonotypes. Public TCR beta family frequency separated CMV-and-HLA carriers, including in an independent cohort.

Sequencing input: PBMCs. This TCR was sampled from a human donor in good health (CMV status not recorded). Some clones in this sample may be carry-over from other donors' samples.

The CDR3 sequence is CSASLGAGNTIYF. CDR3 in DNA: TGCAGTGCTAGCCTTGGGGCTGGAAACACCATATATTTT. This chain joins TRBV20-1 and TRBJ1-3, with D unclear. With 3 bases removed from V and 2 bases from J, the gap between germline ends came to 8 bases. CDR3 length: 13 amino acids. Germline assignment: CDR1 DFQATT and CDR2 SNEGSKA (reference sequence).